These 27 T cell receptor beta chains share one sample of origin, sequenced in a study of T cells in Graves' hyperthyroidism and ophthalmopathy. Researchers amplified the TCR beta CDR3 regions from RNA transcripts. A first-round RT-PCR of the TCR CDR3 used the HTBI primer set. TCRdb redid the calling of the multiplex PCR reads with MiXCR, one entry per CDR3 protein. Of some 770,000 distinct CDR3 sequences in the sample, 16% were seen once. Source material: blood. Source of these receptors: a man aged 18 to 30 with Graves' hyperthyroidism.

The CDR3 DNA sequence: TGTGCCAGGAGAGGGGATGGGCAGGGCTTCTACGAGCAGTACTTC. Translated, it gives CARRGDGQGFYEQYF. J is TRBJ2-7 and V is TRBV7-2; the D gene could be TRBD1 or TRBD2 (5 bases each). V lost 9 bases to trimming and J lost 3 bases, with 21 bases between them. Germline CDR1 is SGHTA and CDR2 is FQGNSA. CDR3 length: 15 amino acids.

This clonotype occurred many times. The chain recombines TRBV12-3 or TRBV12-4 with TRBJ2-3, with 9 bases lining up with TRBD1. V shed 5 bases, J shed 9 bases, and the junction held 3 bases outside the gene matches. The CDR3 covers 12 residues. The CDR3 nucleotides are TGTGCCAGCAGTACACAGGGGGCCACGCAGTATTTT. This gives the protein CASSTQGATQYF.

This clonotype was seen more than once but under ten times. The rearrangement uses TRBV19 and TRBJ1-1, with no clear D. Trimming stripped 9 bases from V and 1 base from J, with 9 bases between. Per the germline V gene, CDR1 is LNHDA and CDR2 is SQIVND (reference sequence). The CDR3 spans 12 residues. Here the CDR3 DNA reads TGTGCCAGCGGACGGGAGAACACTGAAGCTTTCTTT. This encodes CASGRENTEAFF. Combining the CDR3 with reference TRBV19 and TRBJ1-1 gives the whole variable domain DGGITQSPKYLFRKEGQNVTLSCEQNLNHDAMYWYRQDPGQGLRLIYYSQIVNDFQKGDIAEGYSVSREKKESFPLTVTSAQKNPTAFYLCASGRENTEAFFGQGTRLTVV.

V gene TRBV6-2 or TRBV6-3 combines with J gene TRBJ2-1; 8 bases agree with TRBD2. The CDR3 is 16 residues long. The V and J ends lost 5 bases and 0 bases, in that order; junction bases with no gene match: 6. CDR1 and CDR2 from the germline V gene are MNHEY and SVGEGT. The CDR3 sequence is CASSRTSPYSYNEQFF. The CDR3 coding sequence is TGTGCCAGCAGTCGGACTAGCCCTTACTCCTACAATGAGCAGTTCTTC.

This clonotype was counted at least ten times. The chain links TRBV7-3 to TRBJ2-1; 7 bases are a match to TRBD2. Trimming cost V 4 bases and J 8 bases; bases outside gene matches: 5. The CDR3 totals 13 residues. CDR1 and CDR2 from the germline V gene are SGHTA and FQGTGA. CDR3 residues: CASSSGGSYEQFF. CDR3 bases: TGTGCCAGCAGCTCCGGGGGGTCCTATGAGCAGTTCTTC.

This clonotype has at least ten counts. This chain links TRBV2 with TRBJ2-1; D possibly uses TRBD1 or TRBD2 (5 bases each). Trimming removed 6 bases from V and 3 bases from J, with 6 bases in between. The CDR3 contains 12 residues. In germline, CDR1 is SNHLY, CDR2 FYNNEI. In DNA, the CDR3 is TGTGCCAGCAGGGGGGACTACAATGAGCAGTTCTTC. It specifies CASRGDYNEQFF.

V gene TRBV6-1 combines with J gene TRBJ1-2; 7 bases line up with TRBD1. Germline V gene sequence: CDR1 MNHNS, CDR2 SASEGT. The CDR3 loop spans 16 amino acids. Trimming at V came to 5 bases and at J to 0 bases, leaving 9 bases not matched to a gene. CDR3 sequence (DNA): TGTGCCAGCAGTAGACAGGGCACCCCTACTAACTATGGCTACACCTTC. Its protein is CASSRQGTPTNYGYTF.

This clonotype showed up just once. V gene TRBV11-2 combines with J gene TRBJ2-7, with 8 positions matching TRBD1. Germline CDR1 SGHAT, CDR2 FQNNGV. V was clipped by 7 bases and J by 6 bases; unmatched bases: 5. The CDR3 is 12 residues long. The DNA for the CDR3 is TGTGCCAGCAATGGACAGGGTACCGAGCAGTACTTC. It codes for CASNGQGTEQYF.

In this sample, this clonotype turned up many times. As DNA, the CDR3 is TGTGCCAGCAGTGATGTGGAGGACTATGGCTACACCTTC. Encoded protein: CASSDVEDYGYTF. The chain carries TRBV2 and TRBJ1-2; no definite D call. Germline CDR1 and CDR2: SNHLY and FYNNEI. With 3 bases removed from V and 3 bases from J, the gap between germline ends came to 8 bases. The CDR3 runs 13 residues.

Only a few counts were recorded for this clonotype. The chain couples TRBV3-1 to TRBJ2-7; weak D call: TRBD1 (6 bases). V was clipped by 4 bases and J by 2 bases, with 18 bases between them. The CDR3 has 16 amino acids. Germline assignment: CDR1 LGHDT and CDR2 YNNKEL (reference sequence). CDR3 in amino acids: CASSRGPGVIPYEQYF. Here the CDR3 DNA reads TGTGCCAGCAGCCGCGGGCCAGGGGTAATCCCCTACGAGCAGTACTTC.

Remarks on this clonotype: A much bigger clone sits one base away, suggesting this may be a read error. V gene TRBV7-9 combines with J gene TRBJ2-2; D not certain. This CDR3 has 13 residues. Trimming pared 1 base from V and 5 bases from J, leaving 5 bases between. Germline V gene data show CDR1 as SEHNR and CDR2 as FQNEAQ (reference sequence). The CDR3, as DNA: TGTGCCAGCAGCTTAGACGGGACCGGGGAGCTGTTTTTT. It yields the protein CASSLDGTGELFF. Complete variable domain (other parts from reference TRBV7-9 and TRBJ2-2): DTGVSQNPRHKITKRGQNVTFRCDPISEHNRLYWYRQTLGQGPEFLTYFQNEAQLEKSRLLSDRFSAERPKGSFSTLEIQRTEQGDSAMYLCASSLDGTGELFFGEGSRLTVL.

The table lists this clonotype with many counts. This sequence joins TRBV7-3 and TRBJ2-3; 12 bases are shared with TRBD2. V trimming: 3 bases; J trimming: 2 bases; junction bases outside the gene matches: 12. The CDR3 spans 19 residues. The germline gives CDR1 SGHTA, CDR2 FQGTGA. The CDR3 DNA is TGTGCCAGCAGCTTTCTAGCGGGAGGGCGTGCCTCCATCACAGATACGCAGTATTTT. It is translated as CASSFLAGGRASITDTQYF.

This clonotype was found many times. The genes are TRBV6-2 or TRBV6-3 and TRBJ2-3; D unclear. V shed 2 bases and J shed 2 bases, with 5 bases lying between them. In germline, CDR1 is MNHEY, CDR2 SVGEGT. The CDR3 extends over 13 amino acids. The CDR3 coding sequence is TGTGCCAGCAGTTACGGATACACAGATACGCAGTATTTT. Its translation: CASSYGYTDTQYF.

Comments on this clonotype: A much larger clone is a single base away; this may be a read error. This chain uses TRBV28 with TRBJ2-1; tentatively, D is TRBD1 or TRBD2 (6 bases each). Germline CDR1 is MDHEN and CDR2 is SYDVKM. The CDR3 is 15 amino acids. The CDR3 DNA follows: TGTGCCAGCACCCTGGGGGCTAGCGTCTCCAATGGGCAGTTCTTC. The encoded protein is CASTLGASVSNGQFF.

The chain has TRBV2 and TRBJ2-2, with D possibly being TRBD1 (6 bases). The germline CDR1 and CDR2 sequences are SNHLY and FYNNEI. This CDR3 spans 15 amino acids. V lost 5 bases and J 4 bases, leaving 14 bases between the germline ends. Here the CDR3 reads CASSNREPVTGELFF. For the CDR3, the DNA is TGTGCCAGCAGTAACAGGGAGCCGGTCACCGGGGAGCTGTTTTTT.

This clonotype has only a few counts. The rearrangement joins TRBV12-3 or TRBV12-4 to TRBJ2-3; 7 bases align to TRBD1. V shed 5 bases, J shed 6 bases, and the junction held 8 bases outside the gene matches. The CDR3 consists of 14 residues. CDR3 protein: CASSHGQDVDTQYF. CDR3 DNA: TGTGCCAGCAGTCATGGACAGGACGTGGATACGCAGTATTTT.

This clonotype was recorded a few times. This CDR3 reads CASSPGLAGGPSTDTQYF. The CDR3 DNA sequence: TGTGCCAGCAGCCCAGGACTAGCGGGAGGCCCCAGCACAGATACGCAGTATTTT. V is TRBV11-3 and J is TRBJ2-3, with 14 bases identical to TRBD2. This CDR3 has 18 amino acids. Trimming removed 5 bases from V and 0 bases from J; junction bases left unmatched: 7. Germline V gives CDR1 SGHNT, CDR2 YENEEA.

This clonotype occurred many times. CDR3 protein: CASSLAPRKKTQYF. CDR3 bases: TGTGCCAGCAGCTTAGCGCCTAGAAAGAAGACCCAGTACTTC. V is TRBV7-8 and J is TRBJ2-5; D gene ambiguous. Germline V gives CDR1 SGHVS, CDR2 FQNEAQ. V lost 0 bases to trimming and J lost 6 bases, with 11 bases between them. The CDR3 has 14 amino acids.

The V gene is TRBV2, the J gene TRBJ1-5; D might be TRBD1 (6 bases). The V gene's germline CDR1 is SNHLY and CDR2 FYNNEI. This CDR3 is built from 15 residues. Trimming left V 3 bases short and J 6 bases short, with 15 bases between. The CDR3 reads CASSEGGLTGQPQHF. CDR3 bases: TGTGCCAGCAGTGAGGGGGGCCTAACGGGTCAGCCCCAGCATTTT. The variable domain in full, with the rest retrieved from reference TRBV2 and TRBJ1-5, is EPEVTQTPSHQVTQMGQEVILRCVPISNHLYFYWYRQILGQKVEFLVSFYNNEISEKSEIFDDQFSVERPDGSNFTLKIRSTKLEDSAMYFCASSEGGLTGQPQHFGDGTRLSIL.

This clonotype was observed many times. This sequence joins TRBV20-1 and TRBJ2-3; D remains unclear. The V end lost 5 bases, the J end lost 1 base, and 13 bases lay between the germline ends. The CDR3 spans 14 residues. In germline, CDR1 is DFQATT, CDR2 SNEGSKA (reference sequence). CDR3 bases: TGCAGTGCTTTAGGGCCGGCGGGCACAGATACGCAGTATTTT. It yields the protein CSALGPAGTDTQYF.

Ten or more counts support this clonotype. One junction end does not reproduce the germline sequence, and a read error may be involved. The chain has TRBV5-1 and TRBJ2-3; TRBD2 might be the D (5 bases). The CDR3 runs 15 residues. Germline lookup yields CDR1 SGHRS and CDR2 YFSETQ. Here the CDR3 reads CASSLEGVSTDTQYF. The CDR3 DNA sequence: TGTGCCAGCAGCTTAGAGGGCGTCAGCACAGATACGCAGTATTTT.

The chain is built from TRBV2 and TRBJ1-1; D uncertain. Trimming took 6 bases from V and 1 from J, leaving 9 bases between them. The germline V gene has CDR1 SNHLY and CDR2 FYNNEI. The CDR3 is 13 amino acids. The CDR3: CASRDQPNTEAFF. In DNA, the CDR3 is TGTGCCAGCAGGGATCAGCCGAACACTGAAGCTTTCTTT.

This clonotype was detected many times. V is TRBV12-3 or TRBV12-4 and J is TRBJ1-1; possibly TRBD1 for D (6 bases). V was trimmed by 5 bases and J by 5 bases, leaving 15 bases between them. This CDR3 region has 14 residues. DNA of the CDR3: TGTGCCAGCAGTAGTATGGGGGGCTTGACTGAAGCTTTCTTT. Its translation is CASSSMGGLTEAFF.

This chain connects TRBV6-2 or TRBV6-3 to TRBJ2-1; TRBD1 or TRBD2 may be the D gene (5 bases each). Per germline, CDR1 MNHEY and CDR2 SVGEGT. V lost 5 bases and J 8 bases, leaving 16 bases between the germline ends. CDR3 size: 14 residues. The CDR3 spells CASSDGRGSDEQFF. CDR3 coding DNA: TGTGCCAGCAGTGACGGACGGGGCTCCGATGAGCAGTTCTTC.

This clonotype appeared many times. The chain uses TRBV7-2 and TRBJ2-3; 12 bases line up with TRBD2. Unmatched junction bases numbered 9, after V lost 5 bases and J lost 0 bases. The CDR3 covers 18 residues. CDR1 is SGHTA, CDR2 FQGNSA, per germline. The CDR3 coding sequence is TGTGCCAGCAGCAAACCCAGAGGGACTAGCGGGAGCACAGATACGCAGTATTTT. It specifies CASSKPRGTSGSTDTQYF.

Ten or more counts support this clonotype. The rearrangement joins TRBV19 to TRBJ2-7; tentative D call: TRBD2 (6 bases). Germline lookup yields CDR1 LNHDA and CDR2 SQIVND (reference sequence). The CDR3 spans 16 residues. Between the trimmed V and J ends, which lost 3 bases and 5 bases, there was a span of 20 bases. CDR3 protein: CASSIRGVRGGHEQYF. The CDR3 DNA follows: TGTGCCAGTAGTATCAGAGGCGTTAGGGGAGGACACGAGCAGTACTTC.

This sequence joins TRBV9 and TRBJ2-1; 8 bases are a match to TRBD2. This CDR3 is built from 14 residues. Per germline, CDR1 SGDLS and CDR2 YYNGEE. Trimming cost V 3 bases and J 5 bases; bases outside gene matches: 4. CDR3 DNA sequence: TGTGCCAGCAGCGGAGCGGGGGTTCACAATGAGCAGTTCTTC. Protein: CASSGAGVHNEQFF. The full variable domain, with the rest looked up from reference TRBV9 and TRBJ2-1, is DSGVTQTPKHLITATGQRVTLRCSPRSGDLSVYWYQQSLDQGLQFLIQYYNGEERAKGNILERFSAQQFPDLHSELNLSSLELGDSALYFCASSGAGVHNEQFFGPGTRLTVL.